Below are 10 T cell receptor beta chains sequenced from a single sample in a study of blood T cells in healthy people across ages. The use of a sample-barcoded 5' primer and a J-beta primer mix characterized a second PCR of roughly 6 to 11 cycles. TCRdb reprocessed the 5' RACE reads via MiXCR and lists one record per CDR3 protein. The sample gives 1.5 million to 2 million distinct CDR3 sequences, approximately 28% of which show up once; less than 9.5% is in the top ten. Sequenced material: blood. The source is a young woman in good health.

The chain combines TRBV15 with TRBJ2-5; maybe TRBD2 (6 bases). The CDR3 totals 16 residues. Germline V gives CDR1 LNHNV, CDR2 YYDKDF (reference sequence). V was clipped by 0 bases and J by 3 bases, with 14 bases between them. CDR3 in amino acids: CATSREEGTEKETQYF. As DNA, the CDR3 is TGTGCCACCAGCAGAGAGGAGGGGACGGAGAAAGAGACCCAGTACTTC.

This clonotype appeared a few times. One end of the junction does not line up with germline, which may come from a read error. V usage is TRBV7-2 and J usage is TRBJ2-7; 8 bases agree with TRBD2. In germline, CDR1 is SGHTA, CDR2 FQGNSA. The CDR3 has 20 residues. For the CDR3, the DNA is TGTGCCGGCAGCTCCTTCTTTTTTCGGGAGGGCAAGGGAAAATCCTACGAGCAGTACTTC. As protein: CAGSSFFFREGKGKSYEQYF. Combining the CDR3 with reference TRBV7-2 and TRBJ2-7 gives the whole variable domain GAGVSQSPSNKVTEKGKDVELRCDPISGHTALYWYRQSLGQGLEFLIYFQGNSAPDKSGLPSDRFSAERTGGSVSTLTIQRTQQEDSAVYLCAGSSFFFREGKGKSYEQYFGPGTRLTVT.

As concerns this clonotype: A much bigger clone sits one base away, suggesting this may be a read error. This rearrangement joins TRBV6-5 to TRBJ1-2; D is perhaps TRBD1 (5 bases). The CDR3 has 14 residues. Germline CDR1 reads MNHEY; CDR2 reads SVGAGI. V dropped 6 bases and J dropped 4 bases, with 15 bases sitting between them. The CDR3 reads CASRRGTEIYGYTF. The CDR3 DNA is TGTGCCAGCAGACGGGGGACGGAGATCTATGGCTACACCTTC.

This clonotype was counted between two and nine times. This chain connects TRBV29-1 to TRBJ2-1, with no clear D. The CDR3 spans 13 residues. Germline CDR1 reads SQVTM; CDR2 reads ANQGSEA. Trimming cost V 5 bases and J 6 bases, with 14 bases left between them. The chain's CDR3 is CSVYLDGSNEQFF. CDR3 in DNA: TGCAGCGTTTATCTAGACGGAAGCAATGAGCAGTTCTTC.

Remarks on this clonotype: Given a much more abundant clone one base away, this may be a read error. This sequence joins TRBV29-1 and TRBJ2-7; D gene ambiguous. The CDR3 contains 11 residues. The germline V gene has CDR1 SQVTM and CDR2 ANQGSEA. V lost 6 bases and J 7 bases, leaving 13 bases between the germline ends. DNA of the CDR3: TGCAGCGTCGCACAGTACAATGAGCAGTACTTC. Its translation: CSVAQYNEQYF.

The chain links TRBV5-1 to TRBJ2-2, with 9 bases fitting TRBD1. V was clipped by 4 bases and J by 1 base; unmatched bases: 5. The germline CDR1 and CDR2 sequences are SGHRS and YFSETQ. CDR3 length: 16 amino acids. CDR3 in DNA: TGCGCCAGCAGCCCTTGGACAGGGGAGAACACCGGGGAGCTGTTTTTT. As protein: CASSPWTGENTGELFF. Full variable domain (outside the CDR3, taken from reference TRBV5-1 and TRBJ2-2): KAGVTQTPRYLIKTRGQQVTLSCSPISGHRSVSWYQQTPGQGLQFLFEYFSETQRNKGNFPGRFSGRQFSNSRSEMNVSTLELGDSALYLCASSPWTGENTGELFFGEGSRLTVL.

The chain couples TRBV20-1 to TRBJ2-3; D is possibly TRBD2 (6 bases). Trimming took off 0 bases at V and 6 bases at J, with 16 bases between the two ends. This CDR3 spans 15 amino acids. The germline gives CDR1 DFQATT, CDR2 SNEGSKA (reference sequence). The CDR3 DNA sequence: TGCAGTGCTAGAGATCCTCGATATGGGAGGGATACGCAGTATTTT. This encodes CSARDPRYGRDTQYF.

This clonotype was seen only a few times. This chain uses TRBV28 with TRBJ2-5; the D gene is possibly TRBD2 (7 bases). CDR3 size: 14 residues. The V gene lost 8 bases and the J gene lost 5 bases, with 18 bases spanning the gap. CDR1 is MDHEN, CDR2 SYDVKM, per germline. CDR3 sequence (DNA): TGTGCCAGCGTTCCGGGGGGCATATTGGAGACCCAGTACTTC. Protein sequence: CASVPGGILETQYF.

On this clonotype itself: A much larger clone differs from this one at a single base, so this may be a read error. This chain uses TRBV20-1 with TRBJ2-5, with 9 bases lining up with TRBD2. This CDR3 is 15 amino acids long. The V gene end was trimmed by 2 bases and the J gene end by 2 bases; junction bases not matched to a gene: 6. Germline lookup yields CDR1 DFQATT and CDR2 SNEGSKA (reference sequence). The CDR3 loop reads CSARRSGRTQETQYF. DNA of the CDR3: TGCAGTGCTAGAAGGAGCGGGAGGACACAAGAGACCCAGTACTTC.

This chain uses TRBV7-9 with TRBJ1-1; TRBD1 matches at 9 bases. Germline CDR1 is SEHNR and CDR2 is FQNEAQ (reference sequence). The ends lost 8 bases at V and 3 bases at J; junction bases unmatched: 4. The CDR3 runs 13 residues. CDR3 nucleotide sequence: TGTGCCAGCGGACAGGGGACCTACACTGAAGCTTTCTTT. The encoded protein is CASGQGTYTEAFF.